A selection of T cell receptor beta chains follows, all from one sample in a study of cytomegalovirus exposure and HLA in healthy donors. Repertoires were generated with immunoSEQ multiplex PCR, while TCRdb's copy carries only in-frame clones and drops some. The sample yields over 150,000 clones, 75% to 80% seen once. The sample was PBMCs. The receptors shown here come from a woman between 40 and 55 years old in good health and CMV-seropositive. The CDR3 runs from the conserved cysteine through the conserved F or W. A D gene is named only where the DNA matches it firmly. Clone size, where shown, is once, few, many, or a class for clones that have expanded.

. TRBJ1-1 TRBV14 . CASSQVGGGVGEAFF
. TRBJ1-1 TRBV7-9 TRBD1 CASSLVSGGKTEAFF
. TRBJ1-1 TRBV4-3 . CASSHDLGRGNTEAFF
. TRBJ2-3 TRBV9 . CASSVEGGIADTQYF
. TRBJ1-3 TRBV19 . CASSIPIGGNTIYF
. TRBJ1-5 TRBV19 . CASSIGQSDQPQHF
. TRBJ2-1 TRBV29-1 . CSAAGAAPSYNEQFF
. TRBJ2-1 TRBV6-1 . CASSEGAWGGKGNEQFF
. TRBJ2-1 TRBV21-1 . CARTLQFF
. TRBJ1-1 TRBV6-5 . CASSSQENTEAFF
. TRBJ2-7 TRBV6-6 TRBD2 CASLSGGTPYEQYF
. TRBJ1-1 TRBV21-1 . CASSKGPGYTEAFF
. TRBJ2-3 TRBV9 TRBD2 CASSLSWTSGGADTQYF
. TRBJ2-7 TRBV7-7 TRBD2 CASSLGLAGVDEQYF
few TRBJ1-4 TRBV6-5 . CASKQAPNEKLFF
once TRBJ1-2 TRBV7-6 . CASSPGRGNYGYTF
. TRBJ2-6 TRBV4-3 . CASSPGLPVSGANVLTF
. TRBJ2-4 TRBV5-6 TRBD2 CASSSGLAEAKNIQYF
. TRBJ2-1 TRBV6-5 TRBD2 CASSHLAGGYNEQFF
. TRBJ1-1 TRBV7-2 TRBD1 CASSLGGTVGSTEAFF
. TRBJ1-4 TRBV7-2 . CASSLLNLGAGEKLFF
. TRBJ2-1 TRBV30 . CAWSVQGNEQFF
. TRBJ1-5 TRBV28 TRBD1 CASSLWGQASSNQPQHF
. TRBJ2-5 TRBV2 TRBD2 CASSDLAGGGETQYF
. TRBJ2-1 TRBV7-2 . CASSLYSDNEQFF
. TRBJ2-3 TRBV7-2 TRBD2 CASSLTGTSGGGRYF
once TRBJ2-1 TRBV4-2 . CASSQENGNEQFF
. TRBJ2-2 TRBV11-2 TRBD2 CASSSKREATGELFF
. TRBJ1-4 TRBV2 TRBD1 CASSGAGGGEKLFF
few TRBJ1-2 TRBV7-2 . CASSLVAAPNYGYTF
. TRBJ1-4 TRBV28 . CASSPRGGLSEKLFF
few TRBJ1-2 TRBV29-1 TRBD1 CSVDGGGQVYGYTF
. . TRBV7-9 . CASSSMGRGTYEQYF
. TRBJ1-3 TRBV25-1 TRBD1 CASSEPGGRGNTIYF
. TRBJ1-1 TRBV2 TRBD1 CASRGQTMNTEAFF
. TRBJ1-2 TRBV29-1 . CSANQATNYGYTF